A single sample gave rise to the 28 T cell receptor beta chains below, sequenced in a study of blood T cell repertoires in COVID-19 (dated by TCRdb to the early 2020s). Library creation used the immunoSEQ multiplex PCR assay. TCRdb took over this immuneACCESS table, retaining in-frame rearrangements with V and J assigned. Such tables are incomplete; in checked studies, under half of the missing clones stem from an unresolved V gene, and the remainder is unexplained. A total of a few hundred thousand clones appear in this sample, 85% to 90% of them only once. 1.5% to 2% of the sample goes to the ten largest clones. Sequenced: PBMCs or T cells enriched from blood (not recorded which). The receptors originated from a woman aged 25-40 years who had recovered from COVID-19.

The chain carries TRBV3-1 (or the pseudogene TRBV3-2) and TRBJ2-5; TRBD1 might be the D (6 bases). The CDR3 is 11 amino acids. Trimming shortened V by 1 base and J by 13 bases, and 10 bases separated the two germline ends. Germline V CDR1 and CDR2: LGHDT, YNNKEL (reference sequence). In nucleotides, the CDR3 is TGTGCCAGCAGCCAAGTCGGGACACCGTACTTC. Translating gives CASSQVGTPYF.

The chain links TRBV19 to TRBJ1-2, with 7 bases fitting TRBD1. CDR1 LNHDA and CDR2 SQIVND come from the germline V gene (reference sequence). With V trimmed by 9 bases and J by 8 bases, 12 bases remained unmatched. This CDR3 has 13 amino acids. CDR3 region: CASEGQPRAGYTF. CDR3 in DNA: TGTGCCAGCGAGGGACAGCCGAGAGCGGGCTACACCTTC.

The V call is TRBV7-2, the J call TRBJ2-2; weak D call: TRBD1 (6 bases). The CDR3 is made up of 15 amino acids. Between the trimmed V and J ends, which lost 5 bases and 0 bases, there was a span of 10 bases. CDR1 SGHTA and CDR2 FQGNSA come from the germline V gene. CDR3 loop: CASSNQGTNTGELFF. Here the CDR3 DNA reads TGTGCCAGCAGCAACCAGGGGACGAACACCGGGGAGCTGTTTTTT.

The chain recombines TRBV4-2 with TRBJ1-6; a possible D gene is TRBD1 (6 bases). CDR1 is LGHNA and CDR2 is YNFKEQ in the germline V gene. The germline V and J ends were trimmed by 4 bases and 7 bases, with 8 bases remaining between them. The CDR3 is 13 residues long. CDR3 protein: CASSRDINSPLHF. In DNA, the CDR3 is TGTGCCAGCAGCCGGGACATCAATTCACCCCTCCACTTT.

J is TRBJ1-1 and V is TRBV27; perhaps TRBD1 as D (6 bases). This CDR3 contains 14 residues. V was pared by 1 base and J by 1 base, with 7 bases between. From germline, CDR1 is MNHEY and CDR2 SMNVEV (reference sequence). CDR3 coding DNA: TGTGCCAGCAGTTTATTGACAGGGAACACTGAAGCTTTCTTT. Protein product: CASSLLTGNTEAFF.

This chain uses TRBV28 with TRBJ2-7; 10 nucleotides agree with TRBD2. Germline CDR1 and CDR2: MDHEN and SYDVKM. V dropped 3 bases and J dropped 2; count of bases not matched to a gene: 7. This CDR3 comprises 16 residues. The CDR3 loop reads CASSFQLAGLTYEQYF. Here the CDR3 DNA reads TGTGCCAGCAGTTTTCAACTAGCGGGGCTAACCTACGAGCAGTACTTC.

The chain carries TRBV9 and TRBJ1-1; TRBD1 might be the D (6 bases). The ends were cut back, 0 bases at V and 11 bases at J, with 17 bases in the middle. The CDR3 is 14 residues long. Germline V CDR1 and CDR2: SGDLS, YYNGEE. CDR3 sequence: CASSVATGGGRAFF. DNA of the CDR3: TGTGCCAGCAGCGTAGCTACGGGGGGCGGACGGGCTTTCTTT.

V and J are TRBV5-4 and TRBJ2-5; unclear D gene. Trimming took off 4 bases at V and 0 bases at J, with 13 bases between the two ends. This CDR3 comprises 15 residues. The germline V gene encodes CDR1 SGHNT and CDR2 YYREEE (reference sequence). CDR3 nucleotides: TGTGCCAGCAGCACCCCCCAAGACAACCAAGAGACCCAGTACTTC. It translates to CASSTPQDNQETQYF. Looking up the rest from reference TRBV5-4 and TRBJ2-5 gives the full variable domain: ETGVTQSPTHLIKTRGQQVTLRCSSQSGHNTVSWYQQALGQGPQFIFQYYREEENGRGNFPPRFSGLQFPNYSSELNVNALELDDSALYLCASSTPQDNQETQYFGPGTRLLVL.

The rearrangement links TRBV7-9 to TRBJ2-1; 10 bases align to TRBD2. With V trimmed by 5 bases and J by 3 bases, 4 bases remained unmatched. Germline V gene lookup returns CDR1 SEHNR and CDR2 FQNEAQ (reference sequence). This CDR3 comprises 15 residues. CDR3 sequence: CASSGAGGIYNEQFF. The CDR3 DNA sequence: TGTGCCAGCAGCGGAGCGGGGGGGATCTACAATGAGCAGTTCTTC.

This chain uses TRBV25-1 with TRBJ1-1, with a possible D match to TRBD1 (5 bases). V lost 2 bases to trimming and J lost 5 bases, with 6 bases between them. The germline V gene encodes CDR1 MGHDK and CDR2 SYGVNS. CDR3 size: 12 residues. CDR3 sequence: CASSEGGTEAFF. The DNA for the CDR3 is TGTGCCAGCAGTGAAGGGGGGACTGAAGCTTTCTTT.

This clone was seen a few times. This sequence joins TRBV6-1 and TRBJ2-1, with a possible D match to TRBD1 (6 bases). Germline CDR1 is MNHNS and CDR2 is SASEGT. V was clipped by 3 bases and J by 8 bases, with 11 bases between them. CDR3 length: 13 residues. CDR3 coding DNA: TGTGCCAGCAGTGAGCTGGGGGCGGATGAGCAGTTCTTC. As protein: CASSELGADEQFF.

The rearrangement links TRBV27 to TRBJ1-6, with 9 positions matching TRBD1. The trim removed 7 bases at V and 4 bases at J, leaving 8 bases unmatched. Germline CDR1 is MNHEY and CDR2 is SMNVEV (reference sequence). This CDR3 contains 16 residues. CDR3 residues: CASTAGTGRYNSPLHF. The CDR3 coding sequence is TGTGCCAGCACCGCCGGGACAGGGCGATATAATTCACCCCTCCACTTT.

The chain combines TRBV6-1 with TRBJ2-1; 10 nucleotides line up with TRBD2. The ends lost 1 base at V and 5 bases at J; junction bases unmatched: 8. The germline CDR1 and CDR2 sequences are MNHNS and SASEGT. This CDR3 has 17 residues. The CDR3 reads CASSEGGAGGQHNEQFF. In nucleotides, the CDR3 is TGTGCCAGCAGTGAAGGTGGAGCGGGGGGGCAGCACAATGAGCAGTTCTTC.

This chain uses TRBV6-6 with TRBJ2-2; TRBD2 matches 7 bases. The CDR3 sequence is 15 residues long. J gave up 2 bases and V 5 bases, and 5 bases lay outside the gene matches. From germline, CDR1 is MNHNY and CDR2 SVGAGI (reference sequence). CDR3 protein: CASSLADRNTGELFF. CDR3 coding DNA: TGTGCCAGCAGTCTAGCGGATCGAAACACCGGGGAGCTGTTTTTT.

This clone has only a few counts. The rearrangement joins TRBV2 to TRBJ2-7; TRBD1 matches 8 bases. This CDR3 has 13 residues. CDR1 is SNHLY, CDR2 FYNNEI, per germline. V gave up 7 bases and J gave up 3 bases; unmatched junction bases: 5. The chain's CDR3 is CASTTGTGYEQYF. CDR3 DNA sequence: TGTGCCAGCACCACCGGGACAGGCTACGAGCAGTACTTC.

The chain carries TRBV2 and TRBJ1-1, with 7 positions matching TRBD1. CDR1 is SNHLY, CDR2 FYNNEI, per germline. V shed 5 bases, J shed 6 bases, and the junction held 15 bases outside the gene matches. This CDR3 is 16 amino acids long. CDR3 in amino acids: CASSRRPPTGSAEAFF. As DNA, the CDR3 is TGTGCCAGCAGTCGTAGGCCTCCGACAGGGTCAGCTGAAGCTTTCTTT.

The J gene is TRBJ2-7, the V gene TRBV9; maybe TRBD2 (5 bases). Trimming cost V 2 bases and J 5 bases, with 17 bases left between them. Germline V lookup: CDR1 SGDLS, CDR2 YYNGEE. This CDR3 region has 15 residues. The CDR3 loop is CASSVGVARNHEQYF. For the CDR3, the DNA is TGTGCCAGCAGCGTCGGGGTAGCCCGTAACCACGAGCAGTACTTC.

This rearrangement joins TRBV19 to TRBJ1-1; D is unclear. Trimming pared 3 bases from V and 1 base from J, leaving 18 bases between. There are 17 residues in the CDR3. The germline V gene has CDR1 LNHDA and CDR2 SQIVND (reference sequence). Here the CDR3 DNA reads TGTGCCAGTAGTATCGGGAGAATGGCCAGGAGGAACACTGAAGCTTTCTTT. Its protein is CASSIGRMARRNTEAFF.

This chain joins TRBV5-4 and TRBJ2-2, with TRBD2 matching over 7 bases. J gave up 6 bases and V 4 bases, and 6 bases lay outside the gene matches. Germline V gene sequence: CDR1 SGHNT, CDR2 YYREEE (reference sequence). The CDR3 runs to 14 residues. CDR3 sequence: CASSRVGGAGELFF. For the CDR3, the DNA is TGTGCCAGCAGCCGCGTTGGGGGGGCCGGGGAGCTGTTTTTT.

The gene calls are TRBV7-9 and TRBJ2-2; TRBD2 matches 12 bases. The CDR3 sequence is 17 residues long. The germline CDR1 and CDR2 sequences are SEHNR and FQNEAQ (reference sequence). V was pared by 5 bases and J by 4 bases, with 8 bases of the junction left unmatched. CDR3 nucleotides: TGTGCCAGCAGCCTACCTAGCGGGGGGGCCGCCACCGGGGAGCTGTTTTTT. This translates into CASSLPSGGAATGELFF. Full variable domain (rest looked up from reference TRBV7-9 and TRBJ2-2): DTGVSQNPRHKITKRGQNVTFRCDPISEHNRLYWYRQTLGQGPEFLTYFQNEAQLEKSRLLSDRFSAERPKGSFSTLEIQRTEQGDSAMYLCASSLPSGGAATGELFFGEGSRLTVL.

The J gene is TRBJ1-2, the V gene TRBV30; weak D call: TRBD1 (6 bases). The CDR3 is 12 amino acids. Trimming removed 1 base at V and 7 bases at J, with 10 bases between. Germline V gene data show CDR1 as GTSNPN and CDR2 as SVGIG (reference sequence). CDR3 sequence: CAWSAQGSGYTF. The DNA of the CDR3 is TGTGCCTGGAGTGCCCAGGGGTCTGGCTACACCTTC.

The CDR3 spells CASSGGQGGETQYF. DNA of the CDR3: TGCGCCAGCAGCGGGGGACAGGGCGGGGAGACCCAGTACTTC. The rearrangement uses TRBV5-1 and TRBJ2-5, with 9 bases aligning to TRBD1. V lost 4 bases to trimming and J lost 5 bases; unmatched junction nucleotides: 6. This CDR3 is 14 amino acids long. Looked up from germline, CDR1 is SGHRS and CDR2 is YFSETQ.

This clone showed up just once. V is TRBV4-1 and J is TRBJ2-7; D possibly corresponds to TRBD1 (5 bases). The V end was cut by 0 bases, the J end by 0 bases, with 9 bases between. The CDR3 loop spans 15 amino acids. Germline-derived CDR1 and CDR2 are MGHRA and YSYEKL. This CDR3 reads CASSQEWGGSYEQYF. In nucleotides, the CDR3 is TGCGCCAGCAGCCAAGAGTGGGGCGGCTCCTACGAGCAGTACTTC.

The V call is TRBV28, the J call TRBJ1-2, with 8 bases identical to TRBD1. This CDR3 has 13 residues. J gave up 5 bases and V 6 bases, and 5 bases lay outside the gene matches. Germline CDR1 MDHEN, CDR2 SYDVKM. The CDR3 here is CASRPQGGYGYTF. DNA for the CDR3: TGTGCCAGCAGACCACAGGGGGGGTATGGCTACACCTTC.

J is TRBJ2-5 and V is TRBV3-1 (or the pseudogene TRBV3-2), with D tentatively TRBD1 (7 bases). The CDR3 is made up of 16 amino acids. Germline CDR1 LGHDT, CDR2 YNNKEL (reference sequence). Trimming took off 4 bases at V and 4 bases at J, with 19 bases between the two ends. The CDR3 region has the DNA TGTGCCAGCAGCCCAACGACAGGGAGGCGGGTAGAGACCCAGTACTTC. It yields the protein CASSPTTGRRVETQYF.

The chain combines TRBV6-5 with TRBJ1-1; no clear D gene. Deletions cut 2 bases from V and 4 bases from J, with 8 bases between. The CDR3 has 13 amino acids. Germline V gene lookup returns CDR1 MNHEY and CDR2 SVGAGI. The CDR3 coding sequence is TGTGCCAGCAGTTACGGGCAGGCCACTGAAGCTTTCTTT. Amino acids: CASSYGQATEAFF.

This chain connects TRBV6-6 to TRBJ2-2; 7 nucleotides match TRBD1. The CDR3 spans 16 residues. Germline lookup yields CDR1 MNHNY and CDR2 SVGAGI (reference sequence). Trimming at V came to 6 bases and at J to 4 bases, leaving 11 bases not matched to a gene. CDR3 loop: CASSPGTGQITGELFF. CDR3 coding DNA: TGTGCCAGCAGCCCCGGGACGGGACAGATCACCGGGGAGCTGTTTTTT.

This clone showed up just a few times. The chain has TRBV2 and TRBJ1-6; 12 bases line up with TRBD1. V dropped 8 bases and J dropped 7; count of bases not matched to a gene: 6. CDR1 and CDR2 from the germline V gene are SNHLY and FYNNEI. This CDR3 has 15 amino acids. CDR3 nucleotides: TGTGCCAGCGGACCGGGACAGGGGGCAAATTCACCCCTCCACTTT. Protein sequence: CASGPGQGANSPLHF.